These T cell receptor beta chains were read from a single sample in a study of post-analysis software for immune sequencing data. MiXCR, run by TCRdb on the PCR reads, gives a single entry per CDR3 protein. The profile shows over 700,000 distinct CDR3 sequences, about 27% of them singletons. Sequenced: blood. All receptors derive from a girl aged 5-17 years with multiple sclerosis. Both conserved end residues are part of each CDR3. D genes are given only for firm matches. Clone sizes are given selectively: once, few, many, or a class where the clone is expanded.

j_gene	d_gene	v_gene	abundance	CDR3nt	CDR3aa
TRBJ1-1	NA	TRBV12-3/TRBV12-4	NA	TGTGCCAGCAGTTTACCTCGGGGGGGCACGAACACTGAAGCTTTCTTT	CASSLPRGGTNTEAFF
TRBJ2-1	NA	TRBV27	NA	TGTGCCAGCAGTTTATCTTCGGGGCGTATACGGTTCTTC	CASSLSSGRIRFF
TRBJ1-5	NA	TRBV7-2	NA	TGTGCCAGCAACTCGGGGGACGGCCCGAATCAGCCCCAGCATTTT	CASNSGDGPNQPQHF
TRBJ2-3	TRBD2	TRBV9	NA	TGTGCCAGCAGTGTAGCGGGAGCGGGGAGCACAGATACGCAGTATTTT	CASSVAGAGSTDTQYF
TRBJ2-7	NA	TRBV29-1	NA	TGCAGCGTTGTGGGGGCAGGGAAGTACGAGCAGTACTTC	CSVVGAGKYEQYF
TRBJ1-2	NA	TRBV7-2	few	TGTGCCAGCAGCGAGACTCCATTCACGGAAAACACCTTC	CASSETPFTENTF
TRBJ1-5	NA	TRBV2	few	TGTGCCAGCAGTGAGATAGCGGGGGTTGGCAATCAGCCCCAGCATTTT	CASSEIAGVGNQPQHF
TRBJ2-3	TRBD1	TRBV6-6	many	TGTGCCAGCAGTTACCCGGGACAGGGGTTAGATACGCAGTATTTT	CASSYPGQGLDTQYF
TRBJ2-5	NA	TRBV20-1	NA	TGCAGTGCTGGGGCAGGCGGCTACTTTGGGCAGTACTTC	CSAGAGGYFGQYF
TRBJ2-1	NA	TRBV28	NA	TGTGCCAGCGGATTGGAGGGTTCCCTGCGCAATGAGCAGTTCTTC	CASGLEGSLRNEQFF
TRBJ2-1	NA	TRBV24-1	NA	TGTGCCACCAGTGATTTGGACGACAATGAGCAGTTCTTC	CATSDLDDNEQFF
TRBJ2-7	TRBD2	TRBV7-2	few	TGTGCCAGCAGCTTAGGTGGAAGCGGGGCTTGGTACGAGCAGTACTTC	CASSLGGSGAWYEQYF
TRBJ2-7	NA	TRBV20-1	NA	TGCAGTGCTAGAGATTACTCCTTAGGCAACGAGCAGTACTTC	CSARDYSLGNEQYF
TRBJ2-7	TRBD1	TRBV5-5	NA	TGTGCCAGCAGCCCCCCAACAGGGGAATCAGCCTACGAGCAGTACTTC	CASSPPTGESAYEQYF
TRBJ2-5	NA	TRBV6-6	few	TGTGCCAGCAGTTACTTTCAAGAGACCCAGTACTTC	CASSYFQETQYF
TRBJ2-1	NA	TRBV20-1	few	TGCAGTGCTAGACCCTATTCAACTAGTGGGGGGATTCGCTCCTACAATGAGCAGTTCTTC	CSARPYSTSGGIRSYNEQFF
TRBJ1-2	NA	TRBV20-1	many	TGCAGTGCTAGAGATCCCGGGTTTCATGGCTACACCTTC	CSARDPGFHGYTF
TRBJ2-5	NA	TRBV20-1	few	TGCAGTGCTAGAACTAGCCCGGAGACCCAGTACTTC	CSARTSPETQYF
TRBJ2-3	TRBD2	TRBV15	many	TGTGCCACCAGCAGAAGACTAGCGGGAGCCACAGATACGCAGTATTTT	CATSRRLAGATDTQYF
TRBJ1-5	NA	TRBV7-2	NA	TGTGCCAGCAGCTTGGAGGGACGGAGGCTCAATCAGCCCCAGCATTTT	CASSLEGRRLNQPQHF
TRBJ2-7	NA	TRBV7-9	once	TGTGCCGGCAGCCCAAGGGAGCCAGTACACTACGAGCAGTACTTC	CAGSPREPVHYEQYF
TRBJ2-7	TRBD1	TRBV6-1	NA	TGTGCCAGCAGTGCCCTAAGCGGGACAGGGGGCATCTACGAGCAGTACTTC	CASSALSGTGGIYEQYF
TRBJ2-6	NA	TRBV12-3/TRBV12-4	NA	TGTGCCAGCAGTTTAGTTGGCGGAACCGCGCCTGGAGAGGCCAACGTCCTGACTTTC	CASSLVGGTAPGEANVLTF
TRBJ2-5	NA	TRBV6-2/TRBV6-3	NA	TGTGCCAGCAGTTACTCGACCTTCAGGGACCAGTACTTC	CASSYSTFRDQYF
TRBJ1-2	TRBD1	TRBV20-1	NA	TGCAGTGCTTTCCGGGACAGCAACTATGGCTACACCTTC	CSAFRDSNYGYTF
TRBJ2-7	NA	TRBV6-1	once	TGTGCCAGCAGTGAAGCGGTAGTAGATAGGAACATTGAGCAGTACTTC	CASSEAVVDRNIEQYF
TRBJ2-7	NA	TRBV5-1	NA	TGCGCCAGCAGCTTCCGGGGTCGGAGCTACGAGCAGTACTTC	CASSFRGRSYEQYF
TRBJ2-5	NA	TRBV24-1	NA	TGTGCCACCAGAGGGAGACAAGAGACCCAGTACTTC	CATRGRQETQYF
TRBJ2-3	TRBD2	TRBV5-1	NA	TGCGCCAGCAGTGCATCCAAGGGCGGGGGGACAGATACGCAGTATTTT	CASSASKGGGTDTQYF
TRBJ1-2	TRBD1	TRBV15	NA	TGTGCCACCAGCAGGGAGGACAGGGGGCGTAACTATGGCTACACCTTC	CATSREDRGRNYGYTF
TRBJ2-2	NA	TRBV9	NA	TGTGCCAGCAGCGTAGCTCCCCCCAACCCTTTGGCCGGGGAGCTGTTTTTT	CASSVAPPNPLAGELFF
TRBJ2-7	TRBD2	TRBV7-2	NA	TGTGCCAGCAGCCCAGGGCCAGGGCGGGGGTACGAGCAGTACTTC	CASSPGPGRGYEQYF
TRBJ1-2	TRBD1	TRBV29-1	many	TGCAGCGGGACAGGGGGCGACGGCTACACCTTC	CSGTGGDGYTF
TRBJ1-2	TRBD1	TRBV29-1	many	TGCAGCGTTGGGACAGGGTCTGGCTACACCTTC	CSVGTGSGYTF
TRBJ2-3	NA	TRBV7-8	once	TGTGCCAGCAGCTTAGAGACGGGGGCCAACACAGATACGCAGTATTTT	CASSLETGANTDTQYF
TRBJ1-5	NA	TRBV20-1	NA	TGCAGTGCTAGAGATATGGGGGGCTATCAGCCCCAGCATTTT	CSARDMGGYQPQHF
TRBJ1-2	TRBD1	TRBV6-1	few	TGTGCCAGCAACACCGACAGGGGGCTCAATGGCTACACCTTC	CASNTDRGLNGYTF
TRBJ2-7	NA	TRBV20-1	NA	TGCAGTGCTAGAGACCCGGGGCAGGGTGGTTACGAGCAGTACTTC	CSARDPGQGGYEQYF
TRBJ2-7	TRBD2	TRBV20-1	few	TGCAGTGCTAGAAAGGAGACTAGCGGATTCTACGAGCAGTACTTC	CSARKETSGFYEQYF
TRBJ2-7	NA	TRBV3-1	few	TGTGCCAGCAGCCCAACAGGGAGAAGCTCCTACGAGCAGTACTTC	CASSPTGRSSYEQYF
TRBJ2-1	NA	TRBV24-1	NA	TGTGCCACCAGTGATTTCGGCGGGGGCTCTTACAATGAGCAGTTCTTC	CATSDFGGGSYNEQFF
TRBJ2-1	NA	TRBV20-1	many	TGCAGTGCTAGATCCGGGACAATCTCCTACAATGAGCAGTTCTTC	CSARSGTISYNEQFF
TRBJ2-7	NA	TRBV28	few	TGTGCCAGCAGTTTACTCACAGGCACCTACGAGCAGTACTTC	CASSLLTGTYEQYF
TRBJ2-3	TRBD2	TRBV28	NA	TGTGCCAGCAGTTTATGGGAGCGGGAGGGCCAAGATACGCAGTATTTT	CASSLWEREGQDTQYF
TRBJ1-1	TRBD1	TRBV7-2	few	TGTGCCAGCAGCTCACAAGGGACAGGTGGCGAAGCTTTCTTT	CASSSQGTGGEAFF
TRBJ2-1	NA	TRBV5-1	many	TGCGCCAGCAGCTTGGGGACAGACTACAATGAGCAGTTCTTC	CASSLGTDYNEQFF
TRBJ2-1	TRBD2	TRBV24-1	once	TGTGCCACCAGTGAGGCACTAGCGGGGGCCGGTGAGCAGTTCTTC	CATSEALAGAGEQFF
TRBJ2-3	NA	TRBV5-1	NA	TGCGCCAGCAGCCATGGGGGACCGGCAGATACGCAGTATTTT	CASSHGGPADTQYF
TRBJ2-1	TRBD2	TRBV9	NA	TGTGCCAGCAGCGGGGGACTAGAGGGACACAATGAGCAGTTCTTC	CASSGGLEGHNEQFF
TRBJ2-1	TRBD1	TRBV12-3/TRBV12-4	many	TGTGCCAGCAGTCCAGTAGCAGGGGGCGATGAGCAGTTCTTC	CASSPVAGGDEQFF
TRBJ1-6	NA	TRBV12-3/TRBV12-4	NA	TGTGCCAGCAGCCACGGCCGGAATTCACCCCTCCACTTT	CASSHGRNSPLHF
TRBJ2-2	TRBD1	TRBV24-1	NA	TGTGCCACCGGAGGAATAGGGGGCTACCCTTCGAACACCGGGGAGCTGTTTTTT	CATGGIGGYPSNTGELFF
TRBJ2-3	NA	TRBV2	once	TGTGCCAGCAGGGACCTCAGCCATGCGGGGACAGATACGCAGTATTTT	CASRDLSHAGTDTQYF
TRBJ2-5	NA	TRBV9	NA	TGTGCCAGCAGCGGAGGATTGGACAGAGAAGAGACCCAGTACTTC	CASSGGLDREETQYF
TRBJ2-3	NA	TRBV28	NA	TGTGCCAGCAGTCCTGGGACACCGCACACGCAGTATTTT	CASSPGTPHTQYF
TRBJ2-2	NA	TRBV5-5	NA	TGTGCCAGCAGCTTGGAGTCCGGGTGGCGGGAGCTGTTTTTT	CASSLESGWRELFF
TRBJ2-7	TRBD2	TRBV10-2	NA	TGCGCCAGCAGTGAGCAGCGGGACTCCTACGAGCAGTACTTC	CASSEQRDSYEQYF
TRBJ1-2	NA	TRBV29-1	NA	TGCAGCGTTGAAGAACCAGGGGACCTAACCTTTAACTATGGCTACACCTTC	CSVEEPGDLTFNYGYTF
TRBJ1-4	NA	TRBV29-1	NA	TGCAGCGTTGAAGTGGAGCCTTCACTCGCAACTAATGAAAAACTGTTTTTT	CSVEVEPSLATNEKLFF